A single TCR beta chain is shown here with its context. The data are from a study of blood T cell repertoires in COVID-19. Authors' analysis steps: For nucleated cells, counts were estimated from reference gene primer amplification. This table comes from immunoSEQ multiplex PCR, and its TCRdb copy is limited to in-frame clones, with some not included. Clonal size and the V and J genes are those of that table, whereas D and trimming came from the DNA. This table holds roughly 300,000 clones, 70% to 90% found once. Sequenced input: peripheral blood. The TCR comes from a woman between 45 and 65 years old who had recovered from COVID-19.

The CDR3 sequence is CASRNRAGYTF. In DNA form, the CDR3 reads TGTGCCAGCAGGAACAGGGCCGGCTACACCTTC. The chain employs TRBV11-2 and TRBJ1-2; D is perhaps TRBD1 (6 bases). Trimming cost V 6 bases and J 8 bases, with 10 bases left between them. Germline V gene lookup returns CDR1 SGHAT and CDR2 FQNNGV. The CDR3 length is 11 residues.